This T cell receptor beta chain is drawn from a study of T-cell reconstitution after alpha-beta-depleted transplantation in children. The length of the CDR3 is 14 residues. Per the germline V gene, CDR1 is SGHTA and CDR2 is FQGNSA. The junction had 9 bases not matched to a gene; V was cut back by 11 bases and J by 2 bases. Unique molecular identifiers were incorporated when the TCRbeta library was constructed. Via MiXCR, TCRdb re-called the PCR reads, giving one row per CDR3 protein. The profile shows about 900,000 distinct CDR3 sequences, around 30% of them singletons. The study's findings and limits: Fresh T-cell production supplied most of the T-cell counts and diversity seen one year after transplant. Some patients owed their high day-60 TCRbeta diversity to surviving recipient T cells and thymic progenitors.

With respect to this clonotype: The antigen is undetermined.

The sequences come from PBMCs, mostly from graft donor cells, collected 360 days after TCRalphabeta/CD19-depleted stem cell transplant. This TCR derives from a boy in the first two years of life who had a stem cell transplant for SCID, so the T cells may come from the graft donor. The V gene is TRBV7-2, the J gene TRBJ1-3; 7 positions match TRBD1. The CDR3: CACKSGQAGNTIYF. Here the CDR3 DNA reads TGTGCCTGTAAAAGCGGACAGGCTGGAAACACCATATATTTT.